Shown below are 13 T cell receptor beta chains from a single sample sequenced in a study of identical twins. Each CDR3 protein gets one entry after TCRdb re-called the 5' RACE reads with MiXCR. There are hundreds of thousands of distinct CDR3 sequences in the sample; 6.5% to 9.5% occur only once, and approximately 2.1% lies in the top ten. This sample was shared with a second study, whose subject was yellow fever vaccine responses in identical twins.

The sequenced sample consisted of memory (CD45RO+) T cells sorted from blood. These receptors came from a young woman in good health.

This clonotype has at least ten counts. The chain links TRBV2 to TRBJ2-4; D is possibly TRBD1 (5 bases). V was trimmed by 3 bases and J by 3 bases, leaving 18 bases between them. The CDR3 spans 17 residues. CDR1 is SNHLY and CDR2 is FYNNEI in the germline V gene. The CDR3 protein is CASSDYRQRTDKNIQYF. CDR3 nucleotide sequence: TGTGCCAGCAGTGACTACAGGCAACGAACGGACAAAAACATTCAGTACTTC. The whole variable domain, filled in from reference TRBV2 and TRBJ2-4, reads EPEVTQTPSHQVTQMGQEVILRCVPISNHLYFYWYRQILGQKVEFLVSFYNNEISEKSEIFDDQFSVERPDGSNFTLKIRSTKLEDSAMYFCASSDYRQRTDKNIQYFGAGTRLSVL.

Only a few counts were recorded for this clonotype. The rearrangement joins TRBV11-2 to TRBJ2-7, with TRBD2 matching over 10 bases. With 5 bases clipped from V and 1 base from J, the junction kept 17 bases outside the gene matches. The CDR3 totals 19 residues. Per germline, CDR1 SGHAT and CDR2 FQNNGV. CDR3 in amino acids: CASSPTPLLAGEPSYEQYF. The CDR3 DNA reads TGTGCCAGCAGCCCAACCCCTTTGCTAGCGGGAGAACCTTCCTACGAGCAGTACTTC. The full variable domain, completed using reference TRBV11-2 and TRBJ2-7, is EAGVAQSPRYKIIEKRQSVAFWCNPISGHATLYWYQQILGQGPKLLIQFQNNGVVDDSQLPKDRFSAERLKGVDSTLKIQPAKLEDSAVYLCASSPTPLLAGEPSYEQYFGPGTRLTVT.

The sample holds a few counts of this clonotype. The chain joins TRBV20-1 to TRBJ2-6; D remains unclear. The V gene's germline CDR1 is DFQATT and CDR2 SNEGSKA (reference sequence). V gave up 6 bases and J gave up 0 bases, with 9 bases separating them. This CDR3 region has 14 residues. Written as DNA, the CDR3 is TGCAGTGCCTCAAGGGCCTCTGGGGCCAACGTCCTGACTTTC. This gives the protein CSASRASGANVLTF.

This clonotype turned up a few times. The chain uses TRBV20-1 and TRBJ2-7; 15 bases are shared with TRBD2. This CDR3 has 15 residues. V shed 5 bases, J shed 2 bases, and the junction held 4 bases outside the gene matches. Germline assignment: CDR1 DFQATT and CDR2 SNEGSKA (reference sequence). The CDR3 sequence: CSALGLAGGTYEQYV. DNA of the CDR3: TGCAGTGCTCTGGGACTAGCGGGGGGTACCTACGAGCAGTACGTC.

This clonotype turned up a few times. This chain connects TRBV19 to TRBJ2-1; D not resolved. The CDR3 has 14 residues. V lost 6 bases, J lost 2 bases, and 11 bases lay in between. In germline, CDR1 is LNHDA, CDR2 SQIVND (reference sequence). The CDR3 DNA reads TGTGCCAGTAGGGATGTAGGGCCCTACAATGAGCAGTTCTTC. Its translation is CASRDVGPYNEQFF. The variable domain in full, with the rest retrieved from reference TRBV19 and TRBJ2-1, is DGGITQSPKYLFRKEGQNVTLSCEQNLNHDAMYWYRQDPGQGLRLIYYSQIVNDFQKGDIAEGYSVSREKKESFPLTVTSAQKNPTAFYLCASRDVGPYNEQFFGPGTRLTVL.

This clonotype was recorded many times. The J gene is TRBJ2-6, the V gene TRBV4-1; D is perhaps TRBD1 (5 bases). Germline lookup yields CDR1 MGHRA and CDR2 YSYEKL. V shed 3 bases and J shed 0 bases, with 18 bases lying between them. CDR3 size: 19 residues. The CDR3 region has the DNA TGCGCCAGCAGCCACAGGACACCTCTTTCGCCCTCTGGGGCCAACGTCCTGACTTTC. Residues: CASSHRTPLSPSGANVLTF.

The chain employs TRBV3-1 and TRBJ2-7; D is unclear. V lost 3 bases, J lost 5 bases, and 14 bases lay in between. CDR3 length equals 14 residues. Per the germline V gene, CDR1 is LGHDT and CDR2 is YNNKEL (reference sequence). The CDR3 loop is CASSHPRLIHEQYF. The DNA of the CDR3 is TGTGCCAGCAGCCATCCCCGCCTCATCCACGAGCAGTACTTC.

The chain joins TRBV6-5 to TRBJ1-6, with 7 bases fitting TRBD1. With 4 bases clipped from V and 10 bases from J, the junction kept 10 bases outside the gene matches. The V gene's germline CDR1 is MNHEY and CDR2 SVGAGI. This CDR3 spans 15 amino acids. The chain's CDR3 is CASSSGTVRVSPLHF. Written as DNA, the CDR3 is TGTGCCAGCAGTTCGGGGACAGTAAGGGTCTCACCCCTCCACTTT.

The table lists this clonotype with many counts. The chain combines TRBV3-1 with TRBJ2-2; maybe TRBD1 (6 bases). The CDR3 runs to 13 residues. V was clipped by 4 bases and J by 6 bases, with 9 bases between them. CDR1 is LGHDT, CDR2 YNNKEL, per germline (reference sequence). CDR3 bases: TGTGCCAGCAGCCCGTCAGGGGCCGGGGAGCTGTTTTTT. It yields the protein CASSPSGAGELFF. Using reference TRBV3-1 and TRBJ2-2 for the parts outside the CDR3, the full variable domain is DTAVSQTPKYLVTQMGNDKSIKCEQNLGHDTMYWYKQDSKKFLKIMFSYNNKELIINETVPNRFSPKSPDKAHLNLHINSLELGDSAVYFCASSPSGAGELFFGEGSRLTVL.

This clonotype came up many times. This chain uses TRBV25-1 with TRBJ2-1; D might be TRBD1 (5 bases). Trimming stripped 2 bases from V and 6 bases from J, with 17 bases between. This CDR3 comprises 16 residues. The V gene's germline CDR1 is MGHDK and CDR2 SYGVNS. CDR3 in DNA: TGTGCCAGCAGTGAAACCTGGGGCCAAGCGAGCAATGAGCAGTTCTTC. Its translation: CASSETWGQASNEQFF.

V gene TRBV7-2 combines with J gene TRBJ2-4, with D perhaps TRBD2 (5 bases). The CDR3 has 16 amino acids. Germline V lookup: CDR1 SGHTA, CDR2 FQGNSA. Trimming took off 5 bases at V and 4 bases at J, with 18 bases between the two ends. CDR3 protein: CASSDRLRSGKNIQYF. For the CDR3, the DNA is TGTGCCAGCAGCGACCGTTTGAGATCGGGAAAAAACATTCAGTACTTC.

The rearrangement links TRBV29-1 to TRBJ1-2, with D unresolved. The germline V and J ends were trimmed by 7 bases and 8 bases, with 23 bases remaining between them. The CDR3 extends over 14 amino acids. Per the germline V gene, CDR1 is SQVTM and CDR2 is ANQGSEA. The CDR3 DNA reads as TGCAGCGGCCGCTCCGGGGAAGGTCTTCGGGGCTACACCTTC. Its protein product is CSGRSGEGLRGYTF.

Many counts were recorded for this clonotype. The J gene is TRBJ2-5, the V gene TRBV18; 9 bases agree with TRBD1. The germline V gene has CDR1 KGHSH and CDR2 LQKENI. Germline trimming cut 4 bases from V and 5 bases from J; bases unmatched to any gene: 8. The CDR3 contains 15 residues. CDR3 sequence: CASSQTGQGLETQYF. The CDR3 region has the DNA TGTGCCAGCTCACAAACGGGACAGGGCCTCGAGACCCAGTACTTC.